This T cell receptor (beta chain) is from a study of tumor-infiltrating lymphocytes in localized non-small cell lung cancer (dated by TCRdb to 2020 to 2023). Regarding the research as a whole: The cohort included patients whose samples were collected after neoadjuvant chemotherapy, as well as both smokers and never-smokers and several histologies. Each patient provided resected tumor tissue plus uninvolved lung tissue from the same patient, with the uninvolved lung tissue described as non-adjacent to the tumor. The overall ICON cohort comprised fewer than 170 surgical patients with localized non-small cell lung cancer whose tumors were resected. The same patients underwent several integrated assays, with TCR sequencing performed together with flow cytometry, multiplex immunofluorescence, RNA-seq, exome sequencing and proteomics. For 50 to 60 patients, immunoSEQ T-cell fraction was compared between paired tumor and uninvolved lung. What the research found in general, with its limitations: Different pieces of the same tissue were used for different assays, so technical variation could not be separated from intratumor heterogeneity. Since assay coverage differed from patient to patient depending on how much tissue was available, TCR sequencing was done for only a subset of the cohort. Recurrence-free survival showed no association with tumor T-cell fraction from TCR sequencing (p = 0.61). TCRbeta sequencing supported higher T cell infiltration in tumors than in uninvolved lung tissue, consistent with immunofluorescence CD3 counts. The TCR-derived T-cell fraction showed no difference between the flow cytometry-defined immunotypes IM1 (good prognosis) and IM2 (poor prognosis).

Patient enrollment in ICON started in the first half of 2016, and the final patient was enrolled in 2018. Fresh tumor and matched uninvolved tissue for in-depth immune analyses, including TCR sequencing, were collected from a subcohort of around 80 patients. TCR sequencing was performed on DNA isolated from bulk tissue, without cell sorting. The T-cell fraction in tumor and uninvolved lung tissue was obtained from TCR sequencing using the immunoSEQ assay. The original methods were these. To analyze survival, patients were divided into a high T-cell fraction group (upper tertile) and a low T-cell fraction group (lower two tertiles), and the two groups were compared using a log-rank test. A signed-rank test was used to test paired tumor versus uninvolved lung differences in T-cell fraction. TCRdb holds this immuneACCESS table with in-frame rearrangements only. Some clones are missing; in checked studies, unresolved V genes explain under half, and the rest has no known cause. From that table come the V and J calls and clone size; the DNA was used to work out D and trimming. The sample table contains over 14,000 clones; only one count was recorded for around four fifths of them. The top ten clones comprise 19% of the sample.

Worth noting for this clone: Its antigen is not yet known. No base quality information exists; no much larger clone differs at one position.

After removal of 0 bases from V and 4 bases from J, the junction retains 4 bases not matched to a gene. Inclusive of the bounding cysteine and phenylalanine, the CDR3 is 16 residues long. Just CDR3 DNA is preserved here, 48 bases in frame from base 1. In the germline V gene, CDR1 corresponds to SGHRS and CDR2 to YFSETQ. Material for sequencing was lung tumor tissue. This clonotype originated in a human donor with non-small cell lung cancer. The chain uses TRBV5-1 and TRBJ2-3, with 11 bases matching TRBD2. The DNA sequence is TGCGCCAGCAGCTTGGTAGCGGGAGGGGGGCCAGATACGCAGTATTTT. This translates into CASSLVAGGGPDTQYF.